This TCR beta chain was found in a study of blood T cells in healthy people across ages. General observations from the study: Calculation of diversity from one million T cells yielded estimates considered to be underestimates.

The CDR3 has 11 residues. CDR1 DFQATT and CDR2 SNEGSKA come from the germline V gene (reference sequence). This clonotype turned up a few times. Its antigen is not known. Its ends do not fully match the called genes, so a read error is possible. Then a second PCR, running roughly 7 to 11 cycles, was carried out with a sample-barcoded 5' primer and a J-beta primer mix. Every sample gave at least 2.5 million paired-end reads containing CDR3. Each CDR3 protein is one row after TCRdb ran MiXCR on the 5' RACE reads. The sample carries 710,000 or so distinct CDR3 sequences, 22% recorded once. This sequence was found in a man in his 70s in good health. The chain is built from TRBV20-1 and TRBJ2-3; D is possibly TRBD1 or TRBD2 (6 bases each). The sample taken for sequencing was blood. The CDR3 sequence: CSARGDSMQYF. The CDR3 DNA follows: TGCAGCGCTAGGGGGGACTCGATGCAGTATTTT.